This T cell receptor beta chain was recorded in a study of blood T cell repertoires in COVID-19. Study background: The samples span acute and convalescent COVID-19 from the United States, Italy and Spain. The analysed material was cDNA or gDNA that came from T cells, B-cell-depleted T cells, or PBMCs.

Authors' analysis steps: Using reference gene primer amplification, nucleated cell counts were estimated. Assay used: immunoSEQ multiplex PCR; TCRdb lists only in-frame clones, some missing. V, J and clone size are taken as reported in that table, and D and trimming were inferred from the DNA itself. The sample has around 340,000 clones; 65% to 85% are singletons. Between the trimmed V and J ends, which lost 5 bases and 8 bases, there was a span of 6 bases. Germline-derived CDR1 and CDR2 are SEHNR and FQNEAQ (reference sequence). This CDR3 contains 11 residues. Sequences were obtained from peripheral blood. The TCR sequence derives from a man aged 30-40 years with active or convalescent COVID-19. This chain links TRBV7-9 with TRBJ1-4; D unresolved. The CDR3 region is CASSLKEKLFF. The DNA of the CDR3 is TGTGCCAGCAGCCTAAAAGAAAAACTGTTTTTT.